These 14 T cell receptor beta chains originate from one sample sequenced in a study of T cell changes during pregnancy in multiple sclerosis. Generated by immunoSEQ multiplex PCR, the TCRdb table keeps only in-frame clones and is missing some. The sample has 55,000 to 65,000 clones, more than 85% seen once. The sample here was peripheral blood, taken in the first trimester of pregnancy. The receptors were gathered from a female donor with multiple sclerosis, enrolled in a pregnancy study.

The J gene is TRBJ2-7, the V gene TRBV7-3, with TRBD2 identical over 8 bases. Unmatched junction bases numbered 4, after V lost 3 bases and J lost 0 bases. The CDR3 spans 15 residues. From germline, CDR1 is SGHTA and CDR2 FQGTGA. CDR3 DNA: TGTGCCAGCAGCTTGGTAGCGGGATCCTCCTACGAGCAGTACTTC. Its translation: CASSLVAGSSYEQYF.

The chain has TRBV7-2 and TRBJ2-7; weak D call: TRBD1 (6 bases). The CDR3 extends over 16 amino acids. The germline gives CDR1 SGHTA, CDR2 FQGNSA. V lost 0 bases and J 7 bases, leaving 19 bases between the germline ends. This chain's CDR3 is CASSLAGAGVAAEQYF. CDR3 bases: TGTGCCAGCAGCTTAGCTGGGGCAGGGGTAGCCGCTGAGCAGTACTTC.

In DNA form, the CDR3 reads TGTGCCTGGAGTCTCCAGAGCAATCAGCCCCAGCATTTT. Translation gives CAWSLQSNQPQHF. V is TRBV30 and J is TRBJ1-5; D uncertain. Trimming pared 2 bases from V and 1 base from J, leaving 6 bases between. Germline V CDR1 and CDR2: GTSNPN, SVGIG (reference sequence). The CDR3 length is 13 residues.

This rearrangement joins TRBV9 to TRBJ1-4, with a tentative D call TRBD1 (6 bases). Germline-derived CDR1 and CDR2 are SGDLS and YYNGEE. The germline V and J ends were trimmed by 3 bases and 4 bases, with 16 bases remaining between them. The CDR3 consists of 16 residues. The CDR3 sequence is CASSAGIDRFNEKLFF. DNA for the CDR3: TGTGCCAGCAGCGCTGGCATCGACAGGTTTAATGAAAAACTGTTTTTT.

The chain combines TRBV30 with TRBJ2-7, with D possibly TRBD1 on 6 matching bases. This CDR3 spans 13 amino acids. Between the trimmed V and J ends, which lost 0 bases and 3 bases, there was a span of 9 bases. From germline, CDR1 is GTSNPN and CDR2 SVGIG (reference sequence). CDR3 residues: CAWSVGRGYEQYF. The CDR3 region has the DNA TGTGCCTGGAGTGTGGGCAGGGGCTACGAGCAGTACTTC.

The chain links TRBV18 to TRBJ1-4, with D maybe TRBD1 (5 bases). Trimming removed 1 base at V and 0 bases at J, with 9 bases between. The germline V gene encodes CDR1 KGHSH and CDR2 LQKENI. The CDR3 sequence is 16 residues long. The CDR3 nucleotides read TGTGCCAGCTCACCACGACAGCTTCCAACTAATGAAAAACTGTTTTTT. As protein: CASSPRQLPTNEKLFF.

The rearrangement links TRBV6-5 to TRBJ2-4, with TRBD1 identical over 7 bases. CDR1 and CDR2 from the germline V gene are MNHEY and SVGAGI. CDR3 length: 16 amino acids. With V trimmed by 2 bases and J by 3 bases, 7 bases remained unmatched. DNA for the CDR3: TGTGCCAGCAGTTACAGTAGGGGGCTCGGCAAAAACATTCAGTACTTC. Encoded protein: CASSYSRGLGKNIQYF.

J is TRBJ2-5 and V is TRBV6-5; D is ambiguous. The V end was cut by 5 bases, the J end by 4 bases, with 11 bases between. The germline V gene encodes CDR1 MNHEY and CDR2 SVGAGI. The CDR3 is made up of 13 amino acids. CDR3 sequence (DNA): TGTGCCAGCAGTCGGGTTACTGGAGAGACCCAGTACTTC. Its translation: CASSRVTGETQYF.

The genes are TRBV2 and TRBJ1-1; TRBD1 agrees at 11 bases. V lost 5 bases and J lost 4; bases outside the gene matches: 6. The length of the CDR3 is 15 residues. CDR1 is SNHLY and CDR2 is FYNNEI in the germline V gene. CDR3 sequence reads: CASSSFGTGGTEAFF. Written as DNA, the CDR3 is TGTGCCAGCAGTTCCTTTGGGACAGGGGGCACTGAAGCTTTCTTT.

The chain recombines TRBV30 with TRBJ2-5, with D uncertain. The CDR3 is 11 residues long. V lost 5 bases and J 3 bases, leaving 7 bases between the germline ends. Germline CDR1 is GTSNPN and CDR2 is SVGIG (reference sequence). The CDR3 loop is CAWGREETQYF. The CDR3, as DNA: TGTGCCTGGGGTCGGGAAGAGACCCAGTACTTC.

This chain links TRBV11-1 with TRBJ2-3, with TRBD2 identical over 7 bases. Germline V lookup: CDR1 SGHAT, CDR2 FQDESV (reference sequence). V shed 1 base, J shed 1 base, and the junction held 2 bases outside the gene matches. The CDR3 loop spans 15 amino acids. CDR3 nucleotide sequence: TGTGCCAGCAGCTTAGAGGCGGGGGGCACAGATACGCAGTATTTT. It yields the protein CASSLEAGGTDTQYF.

The chain is built from TRBV9 and TRBJ2-7, with 8 bases aligning to TRBD1. This CDR3 is 16 amino acids long. From germline, CDR1 is SGDLS and CDR2 YYNGEE. Losses at the gene ends were 3 bases for V and 2 bases for J; bases not matched to a gene: 10. The CDR3 region is CASSARGQGTAYEQYF. CDR3 nucleotide sequence: TGTGCCAGCAGCGCTAGAGGACAGGGAACGGCCTACGAGCAGTACTTC.

The chain links TRBV25-1 to TRBJ2-6, with D perhaps matching TRBD2 (5 bases). Germline V CDR1 and CDR2: MGHDK, SYGVNS. V dropped 5 bases and J dropped 2 bases, with 13 bases sitting between them. The length of the CDR3 is 16 residues. This CDR3 reads CASSPPRAAGANVLTF. CDR3 nucleotides: TGTGCCAGCAGTCCCCCGAGGGCGGCTGGGGCCAACGTCCTGACTTTC.

This chain joins TRBV7-2 and TRBJ2-5; 11 bases align to TRBD2. Trimming at V came to 5 bases and at J to 7 bases, leaving 12 bases not matched to a gene. The CDR3 runs 16 residues. The germline V gene encodes CDR1 SGHTA and CDR2 FQGNSA. The CDR3 nucleotides are TGTGCCAGCAGCGGGAGGAATAGCGGGGGGGCCGGGACCCAGTACTTC. Protein product: CASSGRNSGGAGTQYF.